There are a few counts of the clone carrying this TCR beta chain. The sample belongs to a study of blood T cells in healthy people across ages. The CDR3 totals 13 residues. Germline lookup yields CDR1 SGHRS and CDR2 YFSETQ. With V trimmed by 6 bases and J by 7 bases, 7 bases remained unmatched. Through a sample-barcoded 5' primer and a J-beta primer mix, a second PCR was run for roughly 7 to 11 cycles. TCRdb re-called the 5' RACE reads through MiXCR, storing one row per CDR3 protein. The sample has around 1,000,000 distinct CDR3 sequences, almost 25% seen once; the top ten hold about 0.72%. The data were also submitted as part of a second study, on T cells of mothers and their children.

The chain carries TRBV5-1 and TRBJ2-4; 7 nucleotides align to TRBD1. Sequencing was carried out using blood. The receptor was isolated from a girl aged 2 to 9 in good health. CDR3 in DNA: TGCGCCAGCAAACCAACAGGGGTGAACATTCAGTACTTC. Protein: CASKPTGVNIQYF.